Shown below are 9 T cell receptor beta chains from a single sample sequenced in a study of blood T cell repertoires in COVID-19. Using immunoSEQ multiplex PCR, the repertoire was profiled, and TCRdb retains in-frame clones only, with some absent. Of 110,000 or so clones detected, approximately 80% appear once; the ten largest clones hold about 6.6%. The sequenced sample consisted of peripheral blood. Receptor source: a woman between 50 and 59 years old with acute or convalescent COVID-19.

The chain carries TRBV7-8 and TRBJ2-7; D gene unclear. This CDR3 contains 14 residues. CDR1 and CDR2 (germline): SGHVS, FQNEAQ. Trimming took off 0 bases at V and 0 bases at J, with 6 bases between the two ends. The CDR3 sequence: CASSLARPSYEQYF. CDR3 bases: TGTGCCAGCAGCTTAGCGAGGCCCTCCTACGAGCAGTACTTC.

The rearrangement joins TRBV2 to TRBJ2-7; D ambiguous. Per the germline V gene, CDR1 is SNHLY and CDR2 is FYNNEI. The length of the CDR3 is 14 residues. The ends were cut back, 6 bases at V and 3 bases at J, with 15 bases in the middle. The CDR3 region has the DNA TGTGCCAGCAGCCAAGAGTCACGACTCTACGAGCAGTACTTC. Translation gives CASSQESRLYEQYF. The whole variable domain, remainder taken from reference TRBV2 and TRBJ2-7, is EPEVTQTPSHQVTQMGQEVILRCVPISNHLYFYWYRQILGQKVEFLVSFYNNEISEKSEIFDDQFSVERPDGSNFTLKIRSTKLEDSAMYFCASSQESRLYEQYFGPGTRLTVT.

The rearrangement uses TRBV19 and TRBJ2-3; no clear D gene. Germline CDR1 LNHDA, CDR2 SQIVND (reference sequence). V lost 3 bases and J 2 bases, leaving 12 bases between the germline ends. This CDR3 is 15 amino acids long. The CDR3 DNA follows: TGTGCCAGTAGTATGGTGGGCCAAGTCACAGATACGCAGTATTTT. Amino acids: CASSMVGQVTDTQYF.

The chain joins TRBV3-1 (or the pseudogene TRBV3-2) to TRBJ1-2, with 9 bases matching TRBD1. The V and J ends lost 2 bases and 4 bases, in that order; junction bases with no gene match: 14. Germline lookup yields CDR1 LGHDT and CDR2 YNNKEL (reference sequence). The CDR3 has 18 residues. For the CDR3, the DNA is TGTGCCAGCAGCCAAAACCCCCCTGGCGGGACAGGGTCCTATGGCTACACCTTC. The encoded protein is CASSQNPPGGTGSYGYTF.

The chain joins TRBV5-1 to TRBJ1-2; tentative D call: TRBD1 (6 bases). The length of the CDR3 is 16 residues. Germline values: CDR1 SGHRS, CDR2 YFSETQ. Trimming left V 5 bases short and J 3 bases short, with 20 bases between. The CDR3 coding sequence is TGCGCCAGCAGAGTCAGGAGACAGGTCCAGCACTATGGCTACACCTTC. It translates to CASRVRRQVQHYGYTF.

V gene TRBV9 combines with J gene TRBJ1-1; D gene unclear. Germline-derived CDR1 and CDR2 are SGDLS and YYNGEE. Deletions cut 3 bases from V and 1 base from J, with 13 bases between. This CDR3 region has 15 residues. The CDR3 DNA reads TGTGCCAGCAGCGCCGAGAGCGAGGCGAACACTGAAGCTTTCTTT. It is translated as CASSAESEANTEAFF.

The chain has TRBV7-8 and TRBJ2-1; possibly TRBD1 for D (5 bases). V lost 5 bases and J lost 9, with 17 bases in between. Germline lookup yields CDR1 SGHVS and CDR2 FQNEAQ. There are 14 residues in the CDR3. The CDR3 bases are TGTGCCAGCAGCACCTACCTCAGGGATCTTGAGCAGTTCTTC. Encoded protein: CASSTYLRDLEQFF. The complete variable domain, with remaining parts taken from reference TRBV7-8 and TRBJ2-1, reads GAGVSQSPRYKVAKRGQDVALRCDPISGHVSLFWYQQALGQGPEFLTYFQNEAQLDKSGLPSDRFFAERPEGSVSTLKIQRTQQEDSAVYLCASSTYLRDLEQFFGPGTRLTVL.

V is TRBV6-5 and J is TRBJ1-2; D perhaps matches TRBD1 (5 bases). The length of the CDR3 is 14 residues. Germline V gene sequence: CDR1 MNHEY, CDR2 SVGAGI. Trimming pared 2 bases from V and 4 bases from J, leaving 11 bases between. CDR3 bases: TGTGCCAGCAGTTACAGGGGCGGGGCCTATGGCTACACCTTC. It is translated as CASSYRGGAYGYTF.

The table lists this clone with a few counts. The chain links TRBV7-3 to TRBJ1-2, with 7 bases lining up with TRBD1. In germline, CDR1 is SGHTA, CDR2 FQGTGA. The CDR3 spans 15 residues. V shed 0 bases and J 2 bases; nucleotides not matched to a gene: 3. CDR3 DNA: TGTGCCAGCAGCTTAACGGGACAGCCCAACTATGGCTACACCTTC. Protein: CASSLTGQPNYGYTF.